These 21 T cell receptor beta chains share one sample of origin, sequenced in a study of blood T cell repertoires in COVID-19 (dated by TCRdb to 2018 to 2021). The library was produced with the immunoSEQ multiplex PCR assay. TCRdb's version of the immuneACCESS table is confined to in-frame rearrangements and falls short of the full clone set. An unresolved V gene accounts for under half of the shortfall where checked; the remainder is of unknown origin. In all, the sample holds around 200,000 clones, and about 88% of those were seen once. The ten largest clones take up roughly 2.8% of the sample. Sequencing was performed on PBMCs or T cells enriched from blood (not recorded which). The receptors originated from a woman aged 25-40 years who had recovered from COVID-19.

CDR3 loop: CASRLQGNTEAFF. CDR3 nucleotide sequence: TGTGCCAGCAGACTACAGGGGAACACTGAAGCTTTCTTT. The chain uses TRBV7-9 and TRBJ1-1; tentatively, D is TRBD1 (6 bases). The CDR3 has 13 residues. Trimming cost V 6 bases and J 1 base, with 9 bases left between them. Germline assignment: CDR1 SEHNR and CDR2 FQNEAQ (reference sequence).

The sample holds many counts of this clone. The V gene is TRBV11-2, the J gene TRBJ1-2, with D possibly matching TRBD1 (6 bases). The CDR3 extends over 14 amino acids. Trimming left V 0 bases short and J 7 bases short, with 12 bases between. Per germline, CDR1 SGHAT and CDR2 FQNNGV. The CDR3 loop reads CASSLDREGGGYTF. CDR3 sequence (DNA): TGTGCCAGCAGCTTAGATCGGGAAGGGGGTGGCTACACCTTC.

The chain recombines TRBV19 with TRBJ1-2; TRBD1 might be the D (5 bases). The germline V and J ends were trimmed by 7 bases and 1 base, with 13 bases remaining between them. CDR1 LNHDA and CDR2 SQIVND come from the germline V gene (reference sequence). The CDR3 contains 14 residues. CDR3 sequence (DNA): TGTGCCAGTAAACTGGGGCAGGGTAACTATGGCTACACCTTC. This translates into CASKLGQGNYGYTF.

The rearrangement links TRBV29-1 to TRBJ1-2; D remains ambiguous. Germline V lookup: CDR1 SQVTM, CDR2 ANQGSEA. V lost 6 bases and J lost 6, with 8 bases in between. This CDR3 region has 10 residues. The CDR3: CSVWEDGYTF. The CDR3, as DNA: TGCAGCGTATGGGAGGATGGCTACACCTTC.

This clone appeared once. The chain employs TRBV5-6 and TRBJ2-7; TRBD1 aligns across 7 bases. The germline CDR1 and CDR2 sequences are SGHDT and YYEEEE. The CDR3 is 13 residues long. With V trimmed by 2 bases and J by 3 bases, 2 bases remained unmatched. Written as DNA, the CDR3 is TGTGCCAGCAGCTTCGGACAGGACTACGAGCAGTACTTC. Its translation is CASSFGQDYEQYF.

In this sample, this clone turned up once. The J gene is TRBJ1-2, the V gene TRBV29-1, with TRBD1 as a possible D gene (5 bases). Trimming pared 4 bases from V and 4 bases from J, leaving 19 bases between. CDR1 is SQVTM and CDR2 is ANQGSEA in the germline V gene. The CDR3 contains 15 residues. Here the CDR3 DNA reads TGCAGCGTTGGGAGCTGGCCAGGGATCTCCTATGGCTACACCTTC. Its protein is CSVGSWPGISYGYTF.

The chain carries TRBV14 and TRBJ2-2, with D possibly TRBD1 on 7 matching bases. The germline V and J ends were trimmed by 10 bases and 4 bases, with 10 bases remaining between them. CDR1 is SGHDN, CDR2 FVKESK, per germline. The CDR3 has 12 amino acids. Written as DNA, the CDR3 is TGTGCCACCCAGGGGGGCACCGGGGAGCTGTTTTTT. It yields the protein CATQGGTGELFF.

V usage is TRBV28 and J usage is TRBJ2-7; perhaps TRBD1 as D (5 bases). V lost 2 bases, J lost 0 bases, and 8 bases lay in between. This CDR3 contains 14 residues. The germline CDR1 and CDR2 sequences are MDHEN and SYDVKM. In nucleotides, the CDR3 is TGTGCCAGCAGTTTACACGACAGCTCCTACGAGCAGTACTTC. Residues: CASSLHDSSYEQYF.

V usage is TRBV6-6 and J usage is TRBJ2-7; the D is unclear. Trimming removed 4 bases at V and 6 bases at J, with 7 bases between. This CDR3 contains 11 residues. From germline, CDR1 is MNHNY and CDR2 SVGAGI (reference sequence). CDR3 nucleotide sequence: TGTGCCAGCAGTTCCCTCAGCGAGCAGTACTTC. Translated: CASSSLSEQYF.

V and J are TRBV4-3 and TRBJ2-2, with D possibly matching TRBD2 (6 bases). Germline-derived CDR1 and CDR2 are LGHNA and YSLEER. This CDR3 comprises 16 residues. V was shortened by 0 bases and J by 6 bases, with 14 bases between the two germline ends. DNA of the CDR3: TGCGCCAGCAGCCAAGATCCCACTAGCCGGGCCGGGGAGCTGTTTTTT. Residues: CASSQDPTSRAGELFF.

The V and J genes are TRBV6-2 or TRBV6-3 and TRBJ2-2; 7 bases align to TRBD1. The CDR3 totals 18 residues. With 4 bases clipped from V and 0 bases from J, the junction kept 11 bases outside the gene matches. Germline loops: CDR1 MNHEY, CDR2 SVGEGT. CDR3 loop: CASSSLTGTASNTGELFF. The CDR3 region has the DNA TGTGCCAGCAGTTCCTTAACCGGGACAGCCTCGAACACCGGGGAGCTGTTTTTT.

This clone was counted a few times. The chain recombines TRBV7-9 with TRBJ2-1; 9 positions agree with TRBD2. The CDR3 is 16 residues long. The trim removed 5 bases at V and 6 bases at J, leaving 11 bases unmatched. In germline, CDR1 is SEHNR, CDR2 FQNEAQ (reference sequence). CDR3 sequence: CASSPQGGLATNEQFF. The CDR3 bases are TGTGCCAGCAGCCCGCAGGGAGGACTAGCGACCAATGAGCAGTTCTTC.

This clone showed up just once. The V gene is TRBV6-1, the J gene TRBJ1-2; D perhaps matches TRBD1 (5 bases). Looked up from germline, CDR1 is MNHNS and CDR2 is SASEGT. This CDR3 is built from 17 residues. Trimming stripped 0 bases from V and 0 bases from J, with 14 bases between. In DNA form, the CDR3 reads TGTGCCAGCAGTGAAGCTCTGGGGGGGTTAGCTAACTATGGCTACACCTTC. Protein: CASSEALGGLANYGYTF.

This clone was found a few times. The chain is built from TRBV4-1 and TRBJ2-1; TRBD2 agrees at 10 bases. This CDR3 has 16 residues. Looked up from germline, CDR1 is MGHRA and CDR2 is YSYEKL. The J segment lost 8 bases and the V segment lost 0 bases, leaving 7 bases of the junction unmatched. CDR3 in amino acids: CASSQEEGLAAYEQFF. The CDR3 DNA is TGCGCCAGCAGCCAAGAAGAAGGACTAGCGGCATATGAGCAGTTCTTC.

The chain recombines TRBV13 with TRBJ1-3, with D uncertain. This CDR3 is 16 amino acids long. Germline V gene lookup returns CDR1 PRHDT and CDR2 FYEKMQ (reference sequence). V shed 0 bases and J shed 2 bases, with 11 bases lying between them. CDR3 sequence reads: CASSLGPGRAGNTIYF. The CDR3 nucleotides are TGTGCCAGCAGCTTAGGCCCTGGGAGGGCTGGAAACACCATATATTTT.

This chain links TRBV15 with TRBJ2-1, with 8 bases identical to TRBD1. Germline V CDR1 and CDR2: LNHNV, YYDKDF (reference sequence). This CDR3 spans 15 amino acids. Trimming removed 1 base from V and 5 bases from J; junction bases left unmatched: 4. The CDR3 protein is CATSRGTGPDNEQFF. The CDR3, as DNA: TGTGCCACCAGCAGAGGGACAGGGCCGGACAATGAGCAGTTCTTC.

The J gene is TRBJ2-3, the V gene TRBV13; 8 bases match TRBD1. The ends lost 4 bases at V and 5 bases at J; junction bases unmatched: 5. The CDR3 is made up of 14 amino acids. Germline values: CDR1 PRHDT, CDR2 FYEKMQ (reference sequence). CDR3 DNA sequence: TGTGCCAGCAGCTCCAGGGGGCGGATAGATACGCAGTATTTT. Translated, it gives CASSSRGRIDTQYF.

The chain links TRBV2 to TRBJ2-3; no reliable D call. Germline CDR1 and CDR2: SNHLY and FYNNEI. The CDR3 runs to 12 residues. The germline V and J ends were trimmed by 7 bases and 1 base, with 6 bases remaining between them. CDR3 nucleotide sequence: TGTGCCAGCAACCGGGGCACAGATACGCAGTATTTT. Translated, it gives CASNRGTDTQYF.

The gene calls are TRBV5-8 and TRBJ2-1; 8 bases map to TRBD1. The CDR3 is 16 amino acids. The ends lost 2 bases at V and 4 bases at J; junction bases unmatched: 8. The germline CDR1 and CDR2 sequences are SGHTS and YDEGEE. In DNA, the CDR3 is TGTGCCAGCAGCTTCCTCACAGGGGGAAGGTACAATGAGCAGTTCTTC. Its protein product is CASSFLTGGRYNEQFF.

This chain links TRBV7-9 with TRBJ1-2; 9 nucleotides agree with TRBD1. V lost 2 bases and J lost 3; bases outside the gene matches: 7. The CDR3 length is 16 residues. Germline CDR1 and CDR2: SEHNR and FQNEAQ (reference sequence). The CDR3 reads CASSLPSTGGDYGYTF. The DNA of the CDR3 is TGTGCCAGCAGCTTACCCTCGACAGGGGGGGACTATGGCTACACCTTC.

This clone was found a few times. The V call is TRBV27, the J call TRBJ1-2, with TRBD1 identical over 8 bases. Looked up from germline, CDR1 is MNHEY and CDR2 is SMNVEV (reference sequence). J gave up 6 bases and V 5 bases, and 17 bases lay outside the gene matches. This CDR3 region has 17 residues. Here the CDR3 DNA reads TGTGCCAGCAGTGCCAGGGACAGGAACACAAGAGGGAATGGCTACACCTTC. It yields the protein CASSARDRNTRGNGYTF.